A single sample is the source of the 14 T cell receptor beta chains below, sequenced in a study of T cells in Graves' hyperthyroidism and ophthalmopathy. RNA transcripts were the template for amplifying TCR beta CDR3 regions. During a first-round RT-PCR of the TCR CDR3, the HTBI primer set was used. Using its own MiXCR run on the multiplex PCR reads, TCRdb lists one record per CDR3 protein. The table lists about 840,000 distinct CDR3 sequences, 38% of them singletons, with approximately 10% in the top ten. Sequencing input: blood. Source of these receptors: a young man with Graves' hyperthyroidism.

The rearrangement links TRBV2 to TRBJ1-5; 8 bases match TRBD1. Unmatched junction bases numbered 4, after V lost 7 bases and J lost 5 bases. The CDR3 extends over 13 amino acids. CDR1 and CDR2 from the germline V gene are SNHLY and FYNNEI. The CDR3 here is CASTETGDQPQHF. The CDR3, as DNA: TGTGCCAGCACCGAGACAGGGGATCAGCCCCAGCATTTT.

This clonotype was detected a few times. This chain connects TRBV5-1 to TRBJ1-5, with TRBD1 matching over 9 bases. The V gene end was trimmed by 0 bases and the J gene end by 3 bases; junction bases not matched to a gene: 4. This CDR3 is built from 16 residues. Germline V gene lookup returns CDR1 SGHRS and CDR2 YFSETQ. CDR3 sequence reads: CASSLDGQGTNQPQHF. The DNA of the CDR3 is TGCGCCAGCAGCTTGGATGGACAGGGGACCAATCAGCCCCAGCATTTT.

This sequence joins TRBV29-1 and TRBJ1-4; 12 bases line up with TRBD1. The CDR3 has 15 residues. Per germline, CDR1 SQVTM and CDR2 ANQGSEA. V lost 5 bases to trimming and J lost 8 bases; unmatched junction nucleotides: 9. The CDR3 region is CSVLGTGGEGEKLFF. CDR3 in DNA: TGCAGCGTTCTCGGGACAGGGGGCGAGGGGGAAAAACTGTTTTTT.

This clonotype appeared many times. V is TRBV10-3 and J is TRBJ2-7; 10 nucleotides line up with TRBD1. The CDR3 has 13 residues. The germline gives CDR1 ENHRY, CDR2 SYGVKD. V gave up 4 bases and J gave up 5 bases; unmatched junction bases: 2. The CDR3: CAISGDRGDEQYF. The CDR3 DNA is TGTGCCATCAGTGGGGACAGGGGAGACGAGCAGTACTTC.

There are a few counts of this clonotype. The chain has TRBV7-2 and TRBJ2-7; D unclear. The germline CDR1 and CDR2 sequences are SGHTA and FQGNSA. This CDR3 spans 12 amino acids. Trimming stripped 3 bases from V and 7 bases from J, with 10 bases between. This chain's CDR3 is CASSFGQVEQYF. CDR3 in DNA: TGTGCCAGCAGCTTTGGCCAGGTTGAGCAGTACTTC.

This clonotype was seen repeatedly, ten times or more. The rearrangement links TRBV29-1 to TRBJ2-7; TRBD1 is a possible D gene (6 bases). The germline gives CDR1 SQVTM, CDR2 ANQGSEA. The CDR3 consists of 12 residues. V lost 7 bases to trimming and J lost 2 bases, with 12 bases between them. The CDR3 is CSAIQGPYEQYF. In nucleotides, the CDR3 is TGCAGCGCCATACAGGGCCCCTACGAGCAGTACTTC.

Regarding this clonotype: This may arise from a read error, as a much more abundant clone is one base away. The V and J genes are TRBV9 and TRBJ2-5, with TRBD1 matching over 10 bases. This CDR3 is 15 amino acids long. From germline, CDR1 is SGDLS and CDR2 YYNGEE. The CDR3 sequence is CASSATGGDAETRYF. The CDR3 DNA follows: TGTGCCAGCAGCGCGACAGGGGGCGACGCAGAGACCCGGTACTTC.

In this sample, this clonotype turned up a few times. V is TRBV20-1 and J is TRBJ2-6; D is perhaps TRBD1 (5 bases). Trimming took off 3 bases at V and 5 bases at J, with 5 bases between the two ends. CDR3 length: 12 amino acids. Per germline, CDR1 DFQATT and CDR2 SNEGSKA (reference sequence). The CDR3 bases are TGCAGTGCTAGGGACAGGGCCAACGTCCTGACTTTC. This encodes CSARDRANVLTF.

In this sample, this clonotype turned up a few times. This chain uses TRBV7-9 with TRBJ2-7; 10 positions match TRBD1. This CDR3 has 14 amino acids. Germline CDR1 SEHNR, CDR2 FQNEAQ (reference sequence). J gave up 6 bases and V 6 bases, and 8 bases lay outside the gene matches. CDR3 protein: CASSLNGQGGEQYF. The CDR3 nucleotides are TGTGCCAGCAGTTTAAACGGACAGGGGGGCGAGCAGTACTTC. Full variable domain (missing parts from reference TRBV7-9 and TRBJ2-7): DTGVSQNPRHKITKRGQNVTFRCDPISEHNRLYWYRQTLGQGPEFLTYFQNEAQLEKSRLLSDRFSAERPKGSFSTLEIQRTEQGDSAMYLCASSLNGQGGEQYFGPGTRLTVT.

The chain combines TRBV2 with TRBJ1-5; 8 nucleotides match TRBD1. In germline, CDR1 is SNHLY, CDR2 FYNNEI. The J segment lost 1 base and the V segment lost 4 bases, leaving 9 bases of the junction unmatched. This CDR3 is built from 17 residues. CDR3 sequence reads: CASSARLTGASNQPQHF. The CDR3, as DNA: TGTGCCAGCAGTGCTCGCCTGACAGGGGCGAGCAATCAGCCCCAGCATTTT.

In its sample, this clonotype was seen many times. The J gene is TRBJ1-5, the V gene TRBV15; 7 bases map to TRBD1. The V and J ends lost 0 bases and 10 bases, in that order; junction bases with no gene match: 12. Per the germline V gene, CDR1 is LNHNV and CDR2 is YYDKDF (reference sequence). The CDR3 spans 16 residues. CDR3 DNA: TGTGCCACCAGCAGAGATCGCCTGACAGGGAGTAACCCCCAGCATTTT. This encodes CATSRDRLTGSNPQHF.

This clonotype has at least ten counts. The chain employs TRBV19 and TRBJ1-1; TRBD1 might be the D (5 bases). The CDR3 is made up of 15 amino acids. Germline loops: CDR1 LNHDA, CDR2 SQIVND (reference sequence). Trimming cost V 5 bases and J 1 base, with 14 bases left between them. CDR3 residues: CASSPRTPSNTEAFF. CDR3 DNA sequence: TGTGCCAGTAGTCCTAGGACACCTTCGAACACTGAAGCTTTCTTT.

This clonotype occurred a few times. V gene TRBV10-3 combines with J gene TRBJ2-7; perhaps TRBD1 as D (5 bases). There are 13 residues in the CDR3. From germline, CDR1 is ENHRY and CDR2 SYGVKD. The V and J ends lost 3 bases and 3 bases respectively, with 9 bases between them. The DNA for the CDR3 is TGTGCCATCAGTGATTGGCAGGGCTACGAGCAGTACTTC. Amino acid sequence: CAISDWQGYEQYF.

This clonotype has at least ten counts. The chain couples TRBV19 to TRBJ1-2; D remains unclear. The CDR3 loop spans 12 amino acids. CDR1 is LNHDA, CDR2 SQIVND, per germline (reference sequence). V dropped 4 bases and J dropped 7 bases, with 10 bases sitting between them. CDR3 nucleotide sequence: TGTGCCAGTAGTACGGCCCCGAGTGGCTACACCTTC. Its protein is CASSTAPSGYTF.